The next 2 T cell receptor beta chains were all read from a single sample in a study of blood T cell repertoires in COVID-19. Profiling relied on immunoSEQ multiplex PCR, and the TCRdb table lists in-frame clones only, not all of them. Among some 290,000 clones, over 85% were seen once, and the ten largest hold around 10%. Material: peripheral blood. These TCRs come from a woman aged 30 to 39 with COVID-19, enrolled during active disease.

V is TRBV28 and J is TRBJ1-2; D unresolved. Per germline, CDR1 MDHEN and CDR2 SYDVKM. The CDR3 runs 16 residues. Trimming removed 6 bases from V and 8 bases from J, with 25 bases in between. CDR3 nucleotide sequence: TGTGCCAGCAGCCAAACCTTAAGAGATTCTAAACGAGGCTACACCTTC. It translates to CASSQTLRDSKRGYTF.

As concerns this clone: The sample contains more than one DNA sequence encoding this CDR3. The chain links TRBV6-5 to TRBJ2-7; 7 bases are a match to TRBD2. CDR3 length equals 14 residues. With 0 bases clipped from V and 1 base from J, the junction kept 0 bases outside the gene matches. Germline V gene sequence: CDR1 MNHEY, CDR2 SVGAGI. CDR3: CASSYSGGSYEQYF. The CDR3 DNA is TGTGCCAGCAGTTACTCCGGGGGGTCCTACGAGCAGTACTTC.